The 3 T cell receptor beta chains given below trace back to one sample, sequenced in a study of STAT3 mutations in large granular lymphocyte leukemia. Study-wide findings and caveats: At least one immunodominant TCR beta clonotype appeared in every T-cell large granular lymphocyte leukemia patient.

Clones were sequenced by immunoSEQ multiplex PCR, and TCRdb holds only the in-frame ones, with some missing. The table lists approximately 7,800 clones, about nine tenths of them singletons. The antigens these receptors bind are not known. Sequencing was carried out using peripheral blood mononuclear cells. These receptors all come from a middle-aged man with T-cell large granular lymphocyte leukemia. Some clones in this sample may be carry-over from other donors' samples.

The chain couples TRBV5-1 to TRBJ1-1; 7 nucleotides match TRBD1. The V and J ends lost 1 base and 1 base, in that order; junction bases with no gene match: 7. The CDR3 extends over 16 amino acids. Germline CDR1 SGHRS, CDR2 YFSETQ. The CDR3 bases are TGCGCCAGCAGCTTGTGGCAGGGGGGTAGGAACACTGAAGCTTTCTTT. As protein: CASSLWQGGRNTEAFF.

V usage is TRBV7-9 and J usage is TRBJ2-7; 8 nucleotides agree with TRBD1. There are 15 residues in the CDR3. CDR1 and CDR2 from the germline V gene are SEHNR and FQNEAQ (reference sequence). The junction had 11 bases not matched to a gene; V was cut back by 5 bases and J by 5 bases. The CDR3: CASSPAGQGFDEQYF. DNA of the CDR3: TGTGCCAGCAGCCCGGCAGGACAGGGCTTTGACGAGCAGTACTTC.

The V and J genes are TRBV11-2 and TRBJ2-3; 15 bases map to TRBD2. The CDR3 is 18 residues long. V shed 5 bases and J 0 bases; nucleotides not matched to a gene: 6. The V gene's germline CDR1 is SGHAT and CDR2 FQNNGV. For the CDR3, the DNA is TGTGCCAGCAGCCCCCGGACTAGCGGGGGGGGGAGCACAGATACGCAGTATTTT. It translates to CASSPRTSGGGSTDTQYF.